What follows are 15 T cell receptor beta chains derived from one specimen sequenced in a study of T cells in Graves' hyperthyroidism and ophthalmopathy. Amplification of TCR beta CDR3 regions was performed using RNA transcripts as template. RT-PCR in the first round (using the HTBI primer set) targeted the TCR CDR3. TCRdb fed the multiplex PCR reads into MiXCR, producing one record per CDR3 protein. The table has more than 500,000 distinct CDR3 sequences, under 60% seen once. Sequences were obtained from peripheral blood or thyroid tissue (not recorded which). These TCRs come from an adult woman with Graves' disease, either hyperthyroidism or ophthalmopathy (not recorded which).

This clonotype was observed many times. The gene calls are TRBV7-9 and TRBJ2-7; TRBD1 matches at 7 bases. The CDR3 covers 14 residues. V was clipped by 2 bases and J by 2 bases; unmatched bases: 3. The germline V gene encodes CDR1 SEHNR and CDR2 FQNEAQ (reference sequence). The CDR3: CASSLRGQAYEQYF. CDR3 sequence (DNA): TGTGCCAGCAGCTTAAGGGGGCAAGCCTACGAGCAGTACTTC.

This clonotype was counted a few times. The chain has TRBV29-1 and TRBJ1-5; possibly TRBD1 for D (6 bases). V was cut by 6 bases and J by 4 bases, with 10 bases left in between. Germline CDR1 and CDR2: SQVTM and ANQGSEA. The CDR3 is 12 residues long. CDR3 residues: CSVGTPNQPQHF. In DNA, the CDR3 is TGCAGCGTCGGGACACCGAATCAGCCCCAGCATTTT.

As DNA, the CDR3 is TGTGCCAGCAGCTCTCTCGGACTAGCGGGTTACGGATGGCAAGAGACCCAGCATTTT. Translating gives CASSSLGLAGYGWQETQHF. This chain connects TRBV7-2 to TRBJ1-5; D unclear. Germline assignment: CDR1 SGHTA and CDR2 FQGNSA. The CDR3 has 19 residues. V lost 4 bases and J lost 11, with 33 bases in between.

In this sample, this clonotype turned up once. Sequence at one end of the junction differs from germline and may be a read error. This chain uses TRBV10-1 with TRBJ1-6; possible D gene TRBD1, 5 bases. This CDR3 is built from 13 residues. Germline V gene sequence: CDR1 WNHNN, CDR2 SYGVQD (reference sequence). The CDR3, as DNA: TGCGCCAGCAGGTCGGGGACTAATTCACCCCTCTACTTT. It translates to CASRSGTNSPLYF.

DNA of the CDR3: TGTGCCAGCAGCCCGGGACAGGGATTCTCACCCCTCCACTTT. Translation gives CASSPGQGFSPLHF. This chain links TRBV7-6 with TRBJ1-6, with 9 bases identical to TRBD1. Germline V gene lookup returns CDR1 SGHVS and CDR2 FNYEAQ. The CDR3 contains 14 residues. The junction had 6 bases not matched to a gene; V was cut back by 5 bases and J by 10 bases.

This clonotype was observed many times. This chain links TRBV2 with TRBJ1-4; 10 nucleotides agree with TRBD1. CDR3 length: 15 amino acids. With 6 bases clipped from V and 10 bases from J, the junction kept 11 bases outside the gene matches. The germline CDR1 and CDR2 sequences are SNHLY and FYNNEI. The CDR3 DNA reads as TGTGCCAGCAGGCGACCGGGACAGGGGAAGGGAAAACTGTTTTTT. It is translated as CASRRPGQGKGKLFF.

This clonotype came up a few times. The rearrangement uses TRBV7-9 and TRBJ2-2; 9 nucleotides align to TRBD2. V lost 0 bases and J lost 6; bases outside the gene matches: 5. CDR3 length: 16 amino acids. Germline assignment: CDR1 SEHNR and CDR2 FQNEAQ (reference sequence). In DNA form, the CDR3 reads TGTGCCAGCAGCTTAGCAGGGACTAGCACGTCCGGGGAGCTGTTTTTT. Its translation: CASSLAGTSTSGELFF.

This clonotype has ten or more counts. The chain joins TRBV4-1 to TRBJ2-2; D may correspond to TRBD1 or TRBD2 (5 bases each). Germline loops: CDR1 MGHRA, CDR2 YSYEKL. V gave up 3 bases and J gave up 5 bases, with 16 bases separating them. The CDR3 covers 16 residues. CDR3 amino acids: CASSQIRDGQTGELFF. In nucleotides, the CDR3 is TGCGCCAGCAGCCAGATCCGGGACGGCCAAACCGGGGAGCTGTTTTTT.

In its sample, this clonotype was seen many times. The gene calls are TRBV7-9 and TRBJ1-6, with D possibly being TRBD1 (6 bases). CDR1 SEHNR and CDR2 FQNEAQ come from the germline V gene (reference sequence). V lost 3 bases, J lost 6 bases, and 21 bases lay in between. This CDR3 is 18 amino acids long. The CDR3 is CASSFSDLKTGRNSPLHF. CDR3 in DNA: TGTGCCAGCAGCTTCTCGGACCTTAAGACAGGCCGTAATTCACCCCTCCACTTT.

This sequence joins TRBV20-1 and TRBJ2-2; 8 nucleotides align to TRBD2. From germline, CDR1 is DFQATT and CDR2 SNEGSKA (reference sequence). The CDR3 totals 16 residues. Trimming took 3 bases from V and 4 from J; bases not matched to a gene: 10. The CDR3 sequence is CSARMPRGGGTGELFF. DNA for the CDR3: TGCAGTGCTAGGATGCCTCGGGGGGGAGGCACCGGGGAGCTGTTTTTT.

This clonotype was observed many times. The chain has TRBV6-5 and TRBJ1-1, with TRBD1 as a possible D gene (6 bases). Per germline, CDR1 MNHEY and CDR2 SVGAGI. V was cut by 7 bases and J by 6 bases, with 21 bases left in between. The CDR3 sequence is 15 residues long. The CDR3: CASTPNVNRVSEAFF. CDR3 DNA: TGTGCCAGCACCCCCAATGTAAACAGGGTATCTGAAGCTTTCTTT.

This clonotype was found a few times. The CDR3 sequence is CASSWQWGGPSGKLFF. The CDR3 nucleotides read TGCGCCAGCAGCTGGCAATGGGGGGGCCCGAGCGGAAAACTGTTTTTT. V usage is TRBV5-1 and J usage is TRBJ1-4; possibly TRBD1 for D (6 bases). Between the trimmed V and J ends, which lost 3 bases and 10 bases, there was a span of 22 bases. This CDR3 region has 16 residues. The germline V gene has CDR1 SGHRS and CDR2 YFSETQ. The full variable domain, completed using reference TRBV5-1 and TRBJ1-4, is KAGVTQTPRYLIKTRGQQVTLSCSPISGHRSVSWYQQTPGQGLQFLFEYFSETQRNKGNFPGRFSGRQFSNSRSEMNVSTLELGDSALYLCASSWQWGGPSGKLFFGSGTQLSVL.

The chain employs TRBV6-1 and TRBJ1-1, with D perhaps TRBD1 (6 bases). In germline, CDR1 is MNHNS, CDR2 SASEGT. CDR3 size: 18 residues. V was shortened by 3 bases and J by 4 bases, with 24 bases between the two germline ends. In DNA form, the CDR3 reads TGTGCCAGCAGTGAGGATGAAGGGACCAGGGGATGGGGCACTGAAGCTTTCTTT. Amino acid sequence: CASSEDEGTRGWGTEAFF.

This clonotype was counted a single time. Here the CDR3 omits its conserved ending phenylalanine or tryptophan, so a read error is the likely source. This chain links TRBV5-1 with TRBJ1-5; D is ambiguous. The CDR3 is 13 residues long. Per the germline V gene, CDR1 is SGHRS and CDR2 is YFSETQ. The V gene lost 4 bases and the J gene lost 6 bases, with 11 bases spanning the gap. The CDR3 protein is CASSKRGGQPQHL. DNA for the CDR3: TGCGCCAGCAGCAAACGGGGTGGTCAGCCCCAGCATCTT.

The chain recombines TRBV28 with TRBJ2-7; 7 bases map to TRBD1. The CDR3 extends over 15 amino acids. CDR1 is MDHEN and CDR2 is SYDVKM in the germline V gene. V trimming: 5 bases; J trimming: 10 bases; junction bases outside the gene matches: 17. CDR3 region: CASSPPTGAGALQYF. In DNA, the CDR3 is TGTGCCAGCAGTCCGCCTACAGGGGCGGGTGCTCTCCAGTACTTC.